Sequencing of this TCR beta chain was carried out in a study of shared clonotypes between healthy human individuals. Running of the assay took place at deep level. Sorted subsets were amplified in replicate PCRs using 200 ng DNA, around 30,000 T cell genomes. Produced via immunoSEQ multiplex PCR; TCRdb's table is partial and in-frame only. The sample consists of fewer than 1.8 million clones, approximately 98.5% of them appearing once. CDR3 length equals 16 residues. V dropped 1 base and J dropped 11; count of bases not matched to a gene: 11. The germline V gene has CDR1 LNHNV and CDR2 YYDKDF (reference sequence).

The sequence derives from a man aged 30 to 39 in good health. Sequencing used naive CD4+ T cells sorted from blood. Described subset: CD45RA+ positively selected. J is TRBJ1-5 and V is TRBV15; 10 bases match TRBD1. The CDR3 sequence is CATSRGGQGSTRAQHF. CDR3 nucleotide sequence: TGTGCCACCAGCAGAGGGGGACAGGGGTCCACTCGGGCCCAGCATTTT.